Listed below are T cell receptor beta chains from one sample, sequenced in a study of blood T cell repertoires in COVID-19. Sequencing was performed with immunoSEQ multiplex PCR; in TCRdb, only in-frame clones are kept and a portion is missing. The sample holds over 15,000 clones; 75% to 90% are singletons and the top ten take 35%. The sample taken for sequencing was peripheral blood. These receptors were collected from a man in his 70s in a cohort sampled during active COVID-19. The CDR3 runs from the conserved cysteine through the conserved F or W. A D gene is named only where the DNA matches it firmly. Part of the rows lack a size; the others show once, few, many or a class for expanded clones.

size: -
V: TRBV9
J: TRBJ2-1
D: -
CDR3: CPYNEQFF
DNA: TGCCCGTACAATGAGCAGTTCTTC

size: -
V: TRBV30
J: TRBJ2-3
D: TRBD1
CDR3: CAWNPGTGSPDTQYF
DNA: TGTGCCTGGAACCCCGGGACAGGGAGTCCAGATACGCAGTATTTT

size: few
V: TRBV9
J: TRBJ2-2
D: -
CDR3: CASSARGGNTGELFF
DNA: TGTGCCAGCAGCGCCCGAGGGGGGAACACCGGGGAGCTGTTTTTT

size: -
V: TRBV9
J: TRBJ2-1
D: -
CDR3: CASSEHPQRRSYNEQFF
DNA: TGTGCCAGCAGCGAACACCCTCAGCGGCGCTCCTACAATGAGCAGTTCTTC

size: -
V: TRBV5-1
J: TRBJ1-5
D: -
CDR3: CASSWTTGNNQPQHF
DNA: TGCGCCAGCAGCTGGACCACAGGCAACAATCAGCCCCAGCATTTT

size: once
V: TRBV10-3
J: TRBJ1-5
D: TRBD1
CDR3: CAIRPDRGYQPQHF
DNA: TGTGCCATCAGACCGGACAGGGGTTACCAGCCCCAGCATTTT

size: -
V: TRBV7-9
J: TRBJ2-5
D: -
CDR3: CASSSQETQYF
DNA: TGTGCCAGCAGCTCTCAAGAGACCCAGTACTTC

size: -
V: TRBV9
J: TRBJ1-6
D: -
CDR3: CASSEGGASYNSPLHF
DNA: TGTGCCAGCAGCGAAGGGGGAGCCTCCTATAATTCACCCCTCCACTTT

size: -
V: TRBV6-2/TRBV6-3
J: TRBJ2-7
D: TRBD1
CDR3: CASSRDREFSEQYF
DNA: TGTGCCAGCAGCCGCGACAGGGAGTTCAGCGAGCAGTACTTC

size: -
V: TRBV6-5
J: TRBJ1-3
D: TRBD1
CDR3: CATARGKGTGNTIYF
DNA: TGTGCCACCGCCAGGGGGAAGGGGACTGGAAACACCATATATTTT

size: -
V: TRBV27
J: TRBJ1-5
D: -
CDR3: CASSPQSSNQPQHF
DNA: TGTGCCAGCAGCCCACAGTCTAGCAATCAGCCCCAGCATTTT

size: -
V: TRBV6-5
J: TRBJ2-4
D: -
CDR3: CASSYSTAIAKNIQYF
DNA: TGTGCCAGCAGTTACTCGACAGCTATAGCCAAAAACATTCAGTACTTC

size: -
V: TRBV7-9
J: TRBJ2-5
D: -
CDR3: CASSLAREMETQYF
DNA: TGTGCCAGCAGCTTAGCCCGGGAAATGGAGACCCAGTACTTC

size: -
V: TRBV7-9
J: TRBJ2-3
D: -
CDR3: CASSLRQDPTDTQYF
DNA: TGTGCCAGCAGCTTACGACAGGACCCCACAGATACGCAGTATTTT

size: -
V: TRBV5-1
J: TRBJ1-4
D: -
CDR3: CASSLTGRAEKLFF
DNA: TGCGCCAGCAGCTTGACAGGGAGGGCTGAAAAACTGTTTTTT

size: -
V: TRBV27
J: TRBJ2-7
D: -
CDR3: CASSSTTGWYEQYF
DNA: TGTGCCAGCAGTTCAACGACAGGTTGGTACGAGCAGTACTTC

size: once
V: TRBV24-1
J: TRBJ2-2
D: TRBD2
CDR3: CATGAGGFSGELFF
DNA: TGTGCCACCGGAGCGGGAGGGTTTTCCGGGGAGCTGTTTTTT

size: -
V: TRBV5-1
J: TRBJ2-3
D: -
CDR3: CASRSGSATDTQYF
DNA: TGCGCCAGCAGGTCGGGTAGCGCCACAGATACGCAGTATTTT

size: -
V: TRBV2
J: TRBJ2-7
D: -
CDR3: CASGLGTLDREQYF
DNA: TGTGCCAGCGGTCTGGGGACACTGGACCGCGAGCAGTACTTC

size: -
V: TRBV18
J: TRBJ2-3
D: -
CDR3: CASSPPEGSDTQYF
DNA: TGTGCCAGCTCACCGCCGGAGGGTTCAGATACGCAGTATTTT

size: few
V: TRBV4-2
J: TRBJ2-3
D: -
CDR3: CASSPRWLTDTQYF
DNA: TGTGCCAGCAGCCCCAGGTGGCTCACAGATACGCAGTATTTT

size: -
V: TRBV3-1/TRBV3-2
J: TRBJ2-7
D: -
CDR3: CASSLDRFSYEQYF
DNA: TGTGCCAGCAGCCTGGACAGATTCTCCTACGAGCAGTACTTC

size: -
V: TRBV21-1
J: TRBJ2-1
D: -
CDR3: CASSKAGRRGSTHNEQFF
DNA: TGTGCCAGCAGCAAAGCGGGGAGGCGAGGGTCGACCCACAATGAGCAGTTCTTC

size: -
V: TRBV18
J: TRBJ2-4
D: TRBD2
CDR3: CASSPLPGLAAILAKNIQYF
DNA: TGTGCCAGCTCACCCCTCCCGGGACTAGCGGCCATTTTAGCCAAAAACATTCAGTACTTC

size: -
V: TRBV15
J: TRBJ1-1
D: -
CDR3: CATSSRAGRGNTEAFF
DNA: TGTGCCACCAGCAGTAGGGCAGGTAGGGGGAACACTGAAGCTTTCTTT

size: -
V: TRBV7-5
J: TRBJ1-1
D: -
CDR3: CVRSLWVKGWNTEAFF
DNA: TGTGTCAGAAGCTTATGGGTTAAGGGGTGGAACACTGAAGCTTTCTTT

size: few
V: TRBV30
J: TRBJ2-7
D: -
CDR3: CAWSVQAEQYF
DNA: TGTGCCTGGAGTGTACAGGCCGAGCAGTACTTC

size: -
V: TRBV9
J: TRBJ2-3
D: TRBD2
CDR3: CASSLLASDTQYF
DNA: TGTGCCAGCAGCCTACTAGCGTCGGATACGCAGTATTTT

size: once
V: TRBV7-3
J: TRBJ1-1
D: -
CDR3: CASSSTVNTEAFF
DNA: TGTGCCAGCAGCTCTACAGTAAACACTGAAGCTTTCTTT

size: -
V: TRBV30
J: TRBJ1-3
D: -
CDR3: CAWGARDSGNTIYF
DNA: TGTGCCTGGGGGGCCAGGGACTCTGGAAACACCATATATTTT

size: -
V: TRBV2
J: TRBJ2-7
D: TRBD2
CDR3: CASSLLAGGVFEQYF
DNA: TGTGCCAGCAGCTTACTAGCGGGAGGGGTTTTCGAGCAGTACTTC

size: -
V: TRBV15
J: TRBJ2-5
D: TRBD2
CDR3: CATSRALAGRETQYF
DNA: TGTGCCACCAGCAGAGCCCTAGCGGGAAGGGAGACCCAGTACTTC

size: -
V: TRBV11-3
J: TRBJ2-5
D: -
CDR3: CASSLRTDQETQYF
DNA: TGTGCCAGCAGCTTAAGGACAGACCAAGAGACCCAGTACTTC

size: medium-sized
V: TRBV15
J: TRBJ2-1
D: TRBD2
CDR3: CATSRDGTSGPRDEQFF
DNA: TGTGCCACCAGCAGAGATGGGACTAGCGGGCCCCGAGATGAGCAGTTCTTC

size: -
V: TRBV19
J: TRBJ2-1
D: TRBD2
CDR3: CASTKPGTSGYNEQFF
DNA: TGTGCCAGTACCAAGCCAGGGACTAGCGGATACAATGAGCAGTTCTTC

size: -
V: TRBV11-2
J: TRBJ2-3
D: TRBD2
CDR3: CASSLERLAFSTDTQYF
DNA: TGTGCCAGCAGCTTGGAGAGACTAGCGTTTAGCACAGATACGCAGTATTTT

size: -
V: TRBV9
J: TRBJ2-1
D: TRBD1
CDR3: CASSVAWDREGDEQFF
DNA: TGTGCCAGCAGCGTAGCGTGGGACAGGGAAGGCGATGAGCAGTTCTTC

size: -
V: TRBV9
J: TRBJ1-1
D: TRBD1
CDR3: CASSDDRAGLQRTEAFF
DNA: TGTGCCAGCAGCGACGACAGGGCCGGACTCCAAAGGACTGAAGCTTTCTTT

size: -
V: TRBV9
J: TRBJ1-6
D: -
CDR3: CASSVEQGLGSPLHF
DNA: TGTGCCAGCAGCGTAGAGCAGGGATTAGGCTCACCCCTCCACTTT

size: -
V: TRBV6-1
J: TRBJ2-2
D: -
CDR3: CASSELAVNTGELFF
DNA: TGTGCCAGCAGTGAATTGGCGGTAAACACCGGGGAGCTGTTTTTT

size: once
V: TRBV6-6
J: TRBJ2-1
D: -
CDR3: CASSSGTSSHNEQFF
DNA: TGTGCCAGCAGTTCCGGGACTTCAAGTCACAATGAGCAGTTCTTC

size: -
V: TRBV3-1/TRBV3-2
J: TRBJ2-1
D: -
CDR3: CASSQDLKKLQFF
DNA: TGTGCCAGCAGCCAAGATTTAAAGAAACTACAGTTCTTC

size: -
V: TRBV30
J: TRBJ2-1
D: TRBD1
CDR3: CAWSGGTGSYNEQFF
DNA: TGTGCCTGGAGTGGCGGGACAGGGTCCTACAATGAGCAGTTCTTC

size: -
V: TRBV6-5
J: TRBJ1-5
D: -
CDR3: CASSRGSGNQPQHF
DNA: TGTGCCAGCAGTCGGGGGTCGGGCAATCAGCCCCAGCATTTT

size: -
V: TRBV5-6
J: TRBJ1-4
D: -
CDR3: CASSYPGAGDNEKLFF
DNA: TGTGCCAGCAGTTATCCCGGGGCAGGGGATAATGAAAAACTGTTTTTT

size: -
V: TRBV21-1
J: TRBJ2-3
D: -
CDR3: CASTILGTGGYTDTQYF
DNA: TGTGCCAGCACCATCTTGGGAACAGGGGGCTATACAGATACGCAGTATTTT

size: few
V: TRBV5-5
J: TRBJ1-2
D: -
CDR3: CASSLSQGGYGYTF
DNA: TGTGCCAGCAGCTTGAGTCAGGGAGGCTATGGCTACACCTTC

size: -
V: TRBV5-1
J: TRBJ2-7
D: -
CDR3: CASSPTTGSYEQYF
DNA: TGCGCCAGCAGCCCTACAACAGGGAGCTACGAGCAGTACTTC

size: -
V: TRBV5-1
J: TRBJ1-5
D: -
CDR3: CASSSEPGSNQPQHF
DNA: TGCGCCAGCAGCTCCGAACCGGGGAGCAATCAGCCCCAGCATTTT

size: -
V: TRBV5-5
J: TRBJ2-7
D: TRBD1
CDR3: CASSRDRGRTEQYF
DNA: TGTGCCAGCAGCCGGGACAGGGGGAGGACGGAGCAGTACTTC

size: -
V: TRBV5-1
J: TRBJ1-3
D: -
CDR3: CASSVDMPGNTIYF
DNA: TGCGCCAGCAGCGTGGACATGCCTGGAAACACCATATATTTT

size: -
V: TRBV19
J: TRBJ2-2
D: TRBD2
CDR3: CASQLAGEDTGELFF
DNA: TGTGCCAGTCAACTAGCGGGAGAGGACACCGGGGAGCTGTTTTTT

size: -
V: TRBV11-3
J: TRBJ2-1
D: -
CDR3: CASSSPQGNEQFF
DNA: TGTGCCAGCAGCTCTCCCCAGGGGAATGAGCAGTTCTTC

size: few
V: TRBV10-1
J: TRBJ2-3
D: -
CDR3: CASSRDILGTQYF
DNA: TGCGCCAGCAGCCGGGACATTTTAGGCACGCAGTATTTT

size: once
V: TRBV27
J: TRBJ1-2
D: TRBD1
CDR3: CASRPTGRTYGYTF
DNA: TGTGCCAGCAGACCGACAGGGAGAACCTATGGCTACACCTTC

size: once
V: TRBV6-5
J: TRBJ1-1
D: -
CDR3: CASIVGTPYEAFF
DNA: TGTGCCAGCATTGTAGGGACACCCTATGAAGCTTTCTTT